This TCR beta chain was obtained from a study of T cells in Graves' hyperthyroidism and ophthalmopathy. This clonotype was seen at least ten times. Researchers took RNA transcripts and amplified the TCR beta CDR3 regions from them. In the first-round RT-PCR of the TCR CDR3, the HTBI primer set was used. TCRdb reprocessed the multiplex PCR reads via MiXCR and lists one record per CDR3 protein. The sample lists 250,000 to 300,000 distinct CDR3 sequences, approximately 18% occurring once. Germline CDR1 is MDHEN and CDR2 is SYDVKM. The CDR3 spans 16 residues. The V end lost 2 bases, the J end lost 0 bases, and 11 bases lay between the germline ends.

This TCR was recovered from a man aged 45-65 years with Graves' ophthalmopathy. Sequencing used blood. The chain employs TRBV28 and TRBJ2-1; D uncertain. This CDR3 reads CASSLALAHSYNEQFF. The CDR3 DNA is TGTGCCAGCAGTTTAGCTTTGGCACACTCCTACAATGAGCAGTTCTTC.